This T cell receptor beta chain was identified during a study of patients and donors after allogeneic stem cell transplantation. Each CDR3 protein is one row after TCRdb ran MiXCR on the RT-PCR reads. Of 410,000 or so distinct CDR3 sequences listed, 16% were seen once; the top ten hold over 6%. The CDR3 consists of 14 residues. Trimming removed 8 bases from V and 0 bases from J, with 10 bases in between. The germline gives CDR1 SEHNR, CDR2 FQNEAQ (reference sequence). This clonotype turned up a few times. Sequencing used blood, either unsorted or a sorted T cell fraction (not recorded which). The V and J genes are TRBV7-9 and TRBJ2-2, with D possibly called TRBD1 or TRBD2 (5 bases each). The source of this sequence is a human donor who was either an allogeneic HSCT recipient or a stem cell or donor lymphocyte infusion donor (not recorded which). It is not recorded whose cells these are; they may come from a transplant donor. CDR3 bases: TGTGCCAGCCGTAGAGGGGCGAACACCGGGGAGCTGTTTTTT. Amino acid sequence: CASRRGANTGELFF.